This T cell receptor beta chain derives from a study of T-cell reconstitution after alpha-beta-depleted transplantation in children (dated by TCRdb to the mid-2010s). With respect to the entire study: The study quantitatively tracked T-cell immune reconstitution after TCRalphabeta/CD19-depleted allogeneic hematopoietic cell transplantation in children using TCR repertoire profiling.

The CDR3 numbers 13 residues from cysteine through phenylalanine. This entry keeps only the CDR3 DNA: 39 bases, framed from base 1. The germline V gene provides CDR1 SGHTA and CDR2 FQGTGA. Trimming at the junction amounts to 3 bases on V and 3 bases on J, and the germline ends lie 8 bases apart. There are a few counts of this clonotype. What antigen it recognizes has not been identified. Base qualities are not provided; no much larger clone lies one nucleotide away. This sample's treatment or condition label indicates: allogeneic hematopoietic cell transplantation with graft depleted of TCRalphabeta T cells and CD19 B cells. The transplant recipients were children given TCRalphabeta/CD19-depleted allogeneic hematopoietic cell grafts. Study-level results and caveats: In some patients, the high TCRbeta diversity seen at day 60 was put down to recipient T cells and intrathymic progenitors that had survived conditioning. The apparently early alphabetaT-cell count recovery about two months after transplant was reportedly dependent on only several hundred rapidly expanded clones derived from non-depleted graft cells. Hyperexpanded clone frequencies declined over subsequent months; after one year, T-cell counts and TCRbeta diversity were mostly attributed to newly produced T cells.

The receptor library was made with PCR. TCRdb shows the sequencer as Illumina HiSeq 2500. To normalize quantification of the TCRbeta repertoire, the TCR libraries were built with molecular barcoding that relied on unique molecular identifiers. TCRdb trimmed the raw reads at Q25, called clones with MiXCR and kept productive beta chains. Entries that share a CDR3 protein sequence are merged under the most common genes and DNA. The sample data list over 200,000 distinct CDR3 sequences, and about a sixth of these were observed just once. The ten biggest clones cover 40% to 50% of the sample. This sample comprised PBMCs, mostly from graft donor cells, obtained 360 days after TCRalphabeta/CD19-depleted stem cell transplant. This TCR was recovered from a male patient between 2 and 10 years old who had a stem cell transplant for acute lymphoblastic leukemia, so the T cells may come from the graft donor. The sequence joins TRBV7-3 to TRBJ2-5; matching of 5 bases hints at TRBD2 as the D gene. The DNA sequence is TGTGCCAGCAGCTTTACTAGGGAAGAGACCCAGTACTTC. This is translated as CASSFTREETQYF.